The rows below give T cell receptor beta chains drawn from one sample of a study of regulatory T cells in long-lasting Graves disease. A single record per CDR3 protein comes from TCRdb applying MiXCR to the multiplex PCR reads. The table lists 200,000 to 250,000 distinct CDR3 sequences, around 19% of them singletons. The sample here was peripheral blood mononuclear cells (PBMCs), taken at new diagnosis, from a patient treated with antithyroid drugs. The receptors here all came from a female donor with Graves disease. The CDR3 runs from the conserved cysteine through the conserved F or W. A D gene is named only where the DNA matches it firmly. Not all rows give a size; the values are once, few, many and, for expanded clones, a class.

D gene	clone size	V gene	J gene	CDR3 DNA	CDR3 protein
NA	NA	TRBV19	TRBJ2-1	TGTGCCAGTAGTAGCCCGACCGCCTCTAGGGAGCAGTTCTTC	CASSSPTASREQFF
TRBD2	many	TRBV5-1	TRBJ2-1	TGCGCCAGCACAGGACTAGCGGGACACAATGAGCAGTTCTTC	CASTGLAGHNEQFF
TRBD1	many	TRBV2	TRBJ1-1	TGTGCCAGCAGAGTTCAGGGGGCGAGCACTGAAGCTTTCTTT	CASRVQGASTEAFF
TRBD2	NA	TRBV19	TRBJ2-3	TGTGCCAGTAGTATCGGTGGGACTAGCAGCTGGCTGACCACAGATACGCAGTATTTT	CASSIGGTSSWLTTDTQYF
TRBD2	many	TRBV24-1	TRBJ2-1	TGTGCCACCAGTGACCGCGGACTAGCGGGAGGGTGGGAGCAGTTCTTC	CATSDRGLAGGWEQFF
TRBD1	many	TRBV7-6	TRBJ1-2	TGTGCCAGCAGCTTAGGGAGGGGGCCCTATGGCTACACCTTC	CASSLGRGPYGYTF
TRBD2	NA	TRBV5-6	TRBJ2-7	TGTGCCAGCTCTGTCCGGGACTACGCTTACGAGCAGTACTTC	CASSVRDYAYEQYF
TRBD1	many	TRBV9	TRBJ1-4	TGTGCCAGCAGCGTAGCCAGGGGGCAAAAACTGTTTTTT	CASSVARGQKLFF
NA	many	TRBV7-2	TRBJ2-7	TGTGCCAGCAGCCCGTTATCGAGCTACGAGCAGTACTTC	CASSPLSSYEQYF
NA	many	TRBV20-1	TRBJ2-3	TGCAGTGCTAGAGATTCCAGGGGTAGTGCAGATACGCAGTATTTT	CSARDSRGSADTQYF
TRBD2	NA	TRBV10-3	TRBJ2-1	TGTGCCATCAGTGTTGGAGCGGGAGTATTCTACAATGAGCAGTTCTTC	CAISVGAGVFYNEQFF
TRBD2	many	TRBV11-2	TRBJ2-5	TGTGCCAGCAGCTTAGGACAGCGGGGACCCCAAGAGACCCAGTACTTC	CASSLGQRGPQETQYF
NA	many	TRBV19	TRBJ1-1	TGTGCCAGTAGTATACCTTCTCGGGGCTCATCCAACACTGAAGCTTTCTTT	CASSIPSRGSSNTEAFF
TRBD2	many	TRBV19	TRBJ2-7	TGTGCCAGTAGTAAAAGCGGGAGCTCCTACGAGCAGTACTTC	CASSKSGSSYEQYF
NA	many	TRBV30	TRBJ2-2	TGTGCCTGGAGTGGGGATGGAACAACCGGGGAGCTGTTTTTT	CAWSGDGTTGELFF
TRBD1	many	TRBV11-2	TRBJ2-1	TGTGCCAGCAACTTAGAAGGGACAGTATACAATGAGCAGTTCTTC	CASNLEGTVYNEQFF
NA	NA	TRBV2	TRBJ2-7	TGTGCCAGCAGCCACATTCGTTCACGGGGTTACGAGCAGTACTTC	CASSHIRSRGYEQYF
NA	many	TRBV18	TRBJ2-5	TGTGCCAGCTCGCGGGACTCGGAGGGGACCCAGTACTTC	CASSRDSEGTQYF
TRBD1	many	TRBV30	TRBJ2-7	TGTGCCTGGAGTGTCAGGGGGAGAGGCGAGCAGTACTTC	CAWSVRGRGEQYF
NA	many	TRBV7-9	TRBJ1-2	TGTGCCAGCAGCTCCCTCGAACGTTCGGCTGGCTACACCTTC	CASSSLERSAGYTF
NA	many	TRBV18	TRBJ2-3	TGTGCCAGCTCACCCCCGGACGGGCGCGGTACGCAGTATTTT	CASSPPDGRGTQYF
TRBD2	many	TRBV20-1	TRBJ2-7	TGCAGTGCTAGTTCGGTAGCGGGCGGCGAGCAGTACTTC	CSASSVAGGEQYF
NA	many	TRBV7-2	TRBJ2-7	TGTGCCAGCAGCCCCGCGGGTCCGTACGAGCAGTACTTC	CASSPAGPYEQYF
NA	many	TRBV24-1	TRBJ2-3	TGTGCCACTATGCCTGCAGGCACAGATACGCAGTATTTT	CATMPAGTDTQYF
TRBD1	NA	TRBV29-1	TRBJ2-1	TGCAGCGGGTGGGACAGCTCCTACAATGAGCAGTTCTTC	CSGWDSSYNEQFF
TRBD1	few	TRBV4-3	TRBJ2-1	TGCGCCAGCAGCCAAGATTCAGTACAGGGGGCCAATGAGCAGTTCTTC	CASSQDSVQGANEQFF
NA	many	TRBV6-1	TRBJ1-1	TGTGCCAGCAGTGATTGGACTGAAGCTTTCTTT	CASSDWTEAFF
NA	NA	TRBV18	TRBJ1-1	TGTGCCAGCTCACCCCAGGGATTTAACACTGAAGCTTTCTTT	CASSPQGFNTEAFF
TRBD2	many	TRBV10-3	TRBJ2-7	TGTGCCATCAGTGGGCGGGAGGATTCCTACGAGCAGTACTTC	CAISGREDSYEQYF
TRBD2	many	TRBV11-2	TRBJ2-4	TGTGCCAGCAGCTTAGCGACTAGCGGGTCCAAAAACATTCAGTACTTC	CASSLATSGSKNIQYF
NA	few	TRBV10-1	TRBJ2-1	TGCGCCAGCGGGAGGGGGCAAACCTACAATGAGCAGTTCTTC	CASGRGQTYNEQFF
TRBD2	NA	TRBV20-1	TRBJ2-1	TGCAGTGCTAGCTTGATCCCCGGGGGGACCCCAAATGAGCAGTTCTTC	CSASLIPGGTPNEQFF